Below are 30 T cell receptor beta chains sequenced from a single sample in a study of blood T cell repertoires in COVID-19. The repertoire was sequenced with immunoSEQ multiplex PCR; TCRdb's copy has only in-frame clones and lacks some. The sample records 350,000 or so clones, around four fifths being singletons. Sequencing used peripheral blood. These receptors came from a man younger than 40 with active or convalescent COVID-19.

This rearrangement joins TRBV6-5 to TRBJ2-1; 8 bases align to TRBD2. Trimming took 5 bases from V and 5 from J; bases not matched to a gene: 5. There are 14 residues in the CDR3. CDR1 and CDR2 from the germline V gene are MNHEY and SVGAGI. The CDR3 nucleotides read TGTGCCAGCAGTCGGAGCGGGGGACACAATGAGCAGTTCTTC. Translated, it gives CASSRSGGHNEQFF.

The chain recombines TRBV24-1 with TRBJ2-3; 8 positions match TRBD1. The CDR3 length is 19 residues. The J segment lost 7 bases and the V segment lost 0 bases, leaving 17 bases of the junction unmatched. The V gene's germline CDR1 is KGHDR and CDR2 SFDVKD. The CDR3 DNA follows: TGTGCCACCAGTGATTTGCCGATGGCCGGGACAGGTCTTTTTCATACGCAGTATTTT. It is translated as CATSDLPMAGTGLFHTQYF.

The chain is built from TRBV3-1 (or the pseudogene TRBV3-2) and TRBJ1-3; D is uncertain. V was cut by 0 bases and J by 0 bases, with 12 bases left in between. The CDR3 spans 17 residues. Germline V gene sequence: CDR1 LGHDT, CDR2 YNNKEL (reference sequence). For the CDR3, the DNA is TGTGCCAGCAGCCAAGATAGTGCCGCCTTCTCTGGAAACACCATATATTTT. This sequence encodes CASSQDSAAFSGNTIYF.

V usage is TRBV9 and J usage is TRBJ2-5, with D tentatively TRBD2 (6 bases). Germline loops: CDR1 SGDLS, CDR2 YYNGEE. The V end was cut by 0 bases, the J end by 4 bases, with 10 bases between. This CDR3 is built from 14 residues. CDR3 sequence reads: CASSVGGLGETQYF. CDR3 in DNA: TGTGCCAGCAGCGTAGGGGGACTTGGAGAGACCCAGTACTTC.

The chain links TRBV5-5 to TRBJ2-3, with TRBD2 identical over 15 bases. V lost 4 bases to trimming and J lost 6 bases; unmatched junction nucleotides: 6. The CDR3 consists of 16 residues. Per germline, CDR1 SGHKS and CDR2 YYEKEE (reference sequence). CDR3 sequence: CASSRRTSGGVDTQYF. The CDR3 nucleotides read TGTGCCAGCAGCCGAAGGACTAGCGGGGGGGTTGATACGCAGTATTTT.

The CDR3, as DNA: TGTGCCAGCAGTTCCGGGACAGCAAACACTGAAGCTTTCTTT. Translating gives CASSSGTANTEAFF. The gene calls are TRBV28 and TRBJ1-1, with 7 bases matching TRBD1. Germline V gene sequence: CDR1 MDHEN, CDR2 SYDVKM. V was pared by 4 bases and J by 2 bases, with 4 bases of the junction left unmatched. This CDR3 region has 14 residues.

This clone is judged medium-sized. The V call is TRBV19, the J call TRBJ2-3; TRBD2 agrees at 7 bases. The CDR3 has 13 amino acids. The germline V gene has CDR1 LNHDA and CDR2 SQIVND (reference sequence). V was pared by 3 bases and J by 6 bases, with 3 bases of the junction left unmatched. CDR3 residues: CASSMGLRDTQYF. The CDR3 DNA is TGTGCCAGTAGTATGGGACTACGGGATACGCAGTATTTT.

The chain employs TRBV6-4 and TRBJ1-1, with 7 bases identical to TRBD1. CDR3 length: 15 residues. From germline, CDR1 is MRHNA and CDR2 SNTAGT. V gave up 4 bases and J gave up 4 bases; unmatched junction bases: 9. The CDR3 DNA reads as TGTGCCAGCAGTGTCACTTGGGACAGTGGCACTGAAGCTTTCTTT. This sequence encodes CASSVTWDSGTEAFF.

The J gene is TRBJ2-3, the V gene TRBV5-1; TRBD2 agrees at 10 bases. Germline assignment: CDR1 SGHRS and CDR2 YFSETQ. This CDR3 is 16 amino acids long. J lost 4 bases, V lost 3 bases, and 8 bases had no gene match. The CDR3 sequence: CASSWPLAGDADTQYF. CDR3 nucleotide sequence: TGCGCCAGCAGCTGGCCTCTAGCGGGGGATGCAGATACGCAGTATTTT.

The chain recombines TRBV4-3 with TRBJ2-2; unclear D gene. The CDR3 spans 14 residues. CDR1 and CDR2 (germline): LGHNA, YSLEER. V lost 1 base and J lost 2, with 5 bases in between. DNA for the CDR3: TGCGCCAGCAGCCAAGTGCTAAACACCGGGGAGCTGTTTTTT. It specifies CASSQVLNTGELFF.

This clone was seen a handful of times. The chain recombines TRBV5-6 with TRBJ1-1, with a possible D match to TRBD1 (5 bases). CDR1 is SGHDT and CDR2 is YYEEEE in the germline V gene. The CDR3 consists of 13 residues. Trimming removed 1 base from V and 7 bases from J, with 11 bases in between. This CDR3 reads CASSLKGRVEAFF. The CDR3 DNA reads TGTGCCAGCAGCTTGAAGGGCAGGGTTGAAGCTTTCTTT.

The chain has TRBV27 and TRBJ1-2; 9 bases map to TRBD1. The CDR3 runs to 13 residues. J gave up 6 bases and V 6 bases, and 5 bases lay outside the gene matches. The germline CDR1 and CDR2 sequences are MNHEY and SMNVEV (reference sequence). CDR3 residues: CASRSGTGNGYTF. In nucleotides, the CDR3 is TGTGCCAGCAGATCCGGGACAGGGAATGGCTACACCTTC.

V and J are TRBV7-9 and TRBJ2-2; 9 positions match TRBD1. Germline trimming cut 4 bases from V and 3 bases from J; bases unmatched to any gene: 3. CDR3 length: 15 residues. Looked up from germline, CDR1 is SEHNR and CDR2 is FQNEAQ (reference sequence). The CDR3 DNA is TGTGCCAGCAGCTCTCGGGACAGGGACACCGGGGAGCTGTTTTTT. Translated: CASSSRDRDTGELFF.

The gene calls are TRBV9 and TRBJ1-2, with D hard to call. The CDR3 totals 16 residues. The germline gives CDR1 SGDLS, CDR2 YYNGEE. V gave up 3 bases and J gave up 1 base, with 16 bases separating them. The CDR3 nucleotides read TGTGCCAGCAGCGGACGACGGGATCCGGGTAACTATGGCTACACCTTC. Translated, it gives CASSGRRDPGNYGYTF.

The chain links TRBV4-3 to TRBJ2-1; 7 positions agree with TRBD2. In germline, CDR1 is LGHNA, CDR2 YSLEER. The CDR3 loop spans 16 amino acids. Trimming at V came to 0 bases and at J to 8 bases, leaving 10 bases not matched to a gene. This CDR3 reads CASSQESAGVLDEQFF. The CDR3 coding sequence is TGCGCCAGCAGCCAAGAGTCGGCGGGAGTACTGGATGAGCAGTTCTTC.

The chain recombines TRBV7-8 with TRBJ1-2; D perhaps matches TRBD1 (5 bases). Germline CDR1 and CDR2: SGHVS and FQNEAQ. The CDR3 has 13 amino acids. V was trimmed by 5 bases and J by 5 bases, leaving 12 bases between them. The CDR3 region is CASSIQEDYGYTF. CDR3 DNA sequence: TGTGCCAGCAGCATACAGGAAGATTATGGCTACACCTTC.

This chain uses TRBV6-6 with TRBJ2-5; D gene ambiguous. This CDR3 region has 12 residues. CDR1 and CDR2 (germline): MNHNY, SVGAGI (reference sequence). V was shortened by 2 bases and J by 5 bases, with 6 bases between the two germline ends. The CDR3 loop reads CASSYPQETQYF. The CDR3 nucleotides are TGTGCCAGCAGTTACCCCCAGGAGACCCAGTACTTC.

The V and J genes are TRBV7-3 and TRBJ2-5, with 11 bases identical to TRBD2. J lost 1 base, V lost 4 bases, and 2 bases had no gene match. CDR1 and CDR2 from the germline V gene are SGHTA and FQGTGA. The CDR3 length is 15 residues. The CDR3 reads CASSSGTSGQETQYF. CDR3 nucleotides: TGTGCCAGCAGCTCGGGGACTAGCGGCCAAGAGACCCAGTACTTC.

The genes are TRBV11-2 and TRBJ1-2, with 9 bases fitting TRBD1. This CDR3 spans 12 amino acids. Germline lookup yields CDR1 SGHAT and CDR2 FQNNGV. After removal of 4 bases from V and 6 bases from J, the junction contained 0 bases not matched to a gene. CDR3 loop: CASSWTGDGYTF. The CDR3 nucleotides read TGTGCCAGCAGCTGGACAGGGGATGGCTACACCTTC.

This chain uses TRBV10-3 with TRBJ1-2; unclear D gene. This CDR3 region has 15 residues. The V gene lost 4 bases and the J gene lost 6 bases, with 18 bases spanning the gap. Germline values: CDR1 ENHRY, CDR2 SYGVKD. The CDR3 region is CAISGSEGQANGYTF. In DNA form, the CDR3 reads TGTGCCATCAGTGGGTCGGAGGGTCAGGCTAATGGCTACACCTTC.

The chain joins TRBV5-5 to TRBJ1-4, with unresolved D. Germline lookup yields CDR1 SGHKS and CDR2 YYEKEE (reference sequence). V lost 3 bases, J lost 7 bases, and 13 bases lay in between. This CDR3 spans 14 amino acids. CDR3 bases: TGTGCCAGCAGCTCCGAGAGGGAGGGTGAAAAACTGTTTTTT. Its translation: CASSSEREGEKLFF.

The rearrangement joins TRBV19 to TRBJ1-1; no reliable D call. The V and J ends lost 6 bases and 2 bases respectively, with 16 bases between them. CDR3 size: 15 residues. Germline loops: CDR1 LNHDA, CDR2 SQIVND (reference sequence). In DNA form, the CDR3 reads TGTGCCAGTAGCCAGGCCCTAATTCAAAACACTGAAGCTTTCTTT. Its protein product is CASSQALIQNTEAFF. Using reference TRBV19 and TRBJ1-1 for the parts outside the CDR3, the full variable domain is DGGITQSPKYLFRKEGQNVTLSCEQNLNHDAMYWYRQDPGQGLRLIYYSQIVNDFQKGDIAEGYSVSREKKESFPLTVTSAQKNPTAFYLCASSQALIQNTEAFFGQGTRLTVV.

CDR3 DNA: TGTGCCAGCAGTGAGGCAGGGGTGAATTCTAATGAAAAACTGTTTTTT. It is translated as CASSEAGVNSNEKLFF. V gene TRBV25-1 combines with J gene TRBJ1-4, with a weak D call TRBD1 (6 bases). The CDR3 extends over 16 amino acids. The germline CDR1 and CDR2 sequences are MGHDK and SYGVNS. V gave up 3 bases and J gave up 3 bases, with 14 bases separating them.

The CDR3 reads CASSLGGQGGFYEQYF. The CDR3 coding sequence is TGTGCCAGCAGCTTAGGAGGCCAGGGGGGCTTCTACGAGCAGTACTTC. V gene TRBV11-3 combines with J gene TRBJ2-7; tentatively, D is TRBD1 (7 bases). In germline, CDR1 is SGHNT, CDR2 YENEEA. The CDR3 sequence is 16 residues long. Trimming pared 1 base from V and 3 bases from J, leaving 16 bases between.

This clone turned up a few times. In nucleotides, the CDR3 is TGTGCCAGCAGTTTATCCCACAGGGGCAATGAGCAGTTCTTC. This translates into CASSLSHRGNEQFF. The rearrangement uses TRBV27 and TRBJ2-1; 7 positions match TRBD1. Germline CDR1 reads MNHEY; CDR2 reads SMNVEV (reference sequence). The CDR3 length is 14 residues. The V and J ends lost 0 bases and 6 bases, in that order; junction bases with no gene match: 2.

CDR3 region: CASSSPRAENIQYF. DNA of the CDR3: TGTGCCAGCAGTTCCCCCCGCGCGGAAAACATTCAGTACTTC. J is TRBJ2-4 and V is TRBV27; D is unresolved. The CDR3 runs 14 residues. From germline, CDR1 is MNHEY and CDR2 SMNVEV (reference sequence). Trimming cost V 4 bases and J 5 bases, with 12 bases left between them.

This clone has just a few counts. V is TRBV11-2 and J is TRBJ2-2; tentative D call: TRBD1 (5 bases). Per the germline V gene, CDR1 is SGHAT and CDR2 is FQNNGV. The CDR3 runs 16 residues. V lost 8 bases, J lost 0 bases, and 16 bases lay in between. CDR3 DNA: TGTGCCAGCCCTGGGTGGGGCTATTCGAACACCGGGGAGCTGTTTTTT. It is translated as CASPGWGYSNTGELFF.

Only a few counts were recorded for this clone. The V call is TRBV27, the J call TRBJ1-4; the match to TRBD1 covers 8 bases. The CDR3 length is 17 residues. The germline CDR1 and CDR2 sequences are MNHEY and SMNVEV (reference sequence). The V gene end was trimmed by 7 bases and the J gene end by 3 bases; junction bases not matched to a gene: 13. CDR3 sequence: CASTRRDRTSANEKLFF. CDR3 coding DNA: TGTGCCAGCACCCGGCGGGACAGGACTTCTGCTAATGAAAAACTGTTTTTT.

V is TRBV28 and J is TRBJ1-5; D is unclear. Germline-derived CDR1 and CDR2 are MDHEN and SYDVKM. This CDR3 region has 13 residues. V was shortened by 2 bases and J by 7 bases, with 9 bases between the two germline ends. This CDR3 reads CASSLPRGQPQHF. CDR3 bases: TGTGCCAGCAGTTTACCCCGGGGACAGCCCCAGCATTTT.

This chain uses TRBV5-1 with TRBJ1-4; a weak D match, TRBD1 (6 bases). From germline, CDR1 is SGHRS and CDR2 YFSETQ. V was trimmed by 0 bases and J by 7 bases, leaving 13 bases between them. The CDR3 is made up of 15 amino acids. The CDR3 reads CASSLEGRGVEKLFF. CDR3 DNA: TGCGCCAGCAGCTTGGAGGGCAGGGGTGTTGAAAAACTGTTTTTT.